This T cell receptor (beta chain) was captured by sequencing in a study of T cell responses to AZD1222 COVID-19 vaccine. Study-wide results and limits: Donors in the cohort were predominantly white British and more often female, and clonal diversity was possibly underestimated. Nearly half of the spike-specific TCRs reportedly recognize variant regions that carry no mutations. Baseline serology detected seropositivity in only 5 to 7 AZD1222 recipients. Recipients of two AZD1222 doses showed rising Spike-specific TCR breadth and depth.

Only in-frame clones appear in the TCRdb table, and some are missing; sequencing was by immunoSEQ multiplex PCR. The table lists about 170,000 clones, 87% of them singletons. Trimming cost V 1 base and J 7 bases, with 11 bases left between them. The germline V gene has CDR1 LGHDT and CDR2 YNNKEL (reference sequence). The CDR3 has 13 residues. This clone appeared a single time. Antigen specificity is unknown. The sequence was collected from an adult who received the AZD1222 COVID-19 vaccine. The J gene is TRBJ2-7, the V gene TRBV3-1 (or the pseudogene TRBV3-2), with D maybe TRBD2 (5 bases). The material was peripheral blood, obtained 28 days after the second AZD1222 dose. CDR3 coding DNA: TGTGCCAGCAGCCAAGGAGGGATGAGGGAGCAGTACTTC. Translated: CASSQGGMREQYF.